Shown below are 21 T cell receptor beta chains from a single sample sequenced in a study of blood T cells in healthy people across ages. The second PCR ran about 6 to 12 cycles with a sample-barcoded 5' primer and J-beta primers. TCRdb fed the 5' RACE reads into MiXCR, producing one record per CDR3 protein. This sample has 1.2 million to 1.5 million distinct CDR3 sequences, with around 55% found just once. Sample: blood. The origin of the receptors is a man between 18 and 29 years old in good health.

This sequence joins TRBV7-8 and TRBJ2-1; 12 bases agree with TRBD1. Germline values: CDR1 SGHVS, CDR2 FQNEAQ. The CDR3 is 17 amino acids. The V segment lost 5 bases and the J segment 7 bases; nucleotides outside the gene matches: 12. CDR3 DNA sequence: TGTGCCAGCAGCGCTTTGTACCGGGACAGGGGGCGGAATGAGCAGTTCTTC. Translating gives CASSALYRDRGRNEQFF.

The J gene is TRBJ2-7, the V gene TRBV7-9; either TRBD1 or TRBD2 may fit D (5 bases each). V was cut by 4 bases and J by 3 bases, with 13 bases left in between. This CDR3 contains 14 residues. Per the germline V gene, CDR1 is SEHNR and CDR2 is FQNEAQ (reference sequence). The CDR3 loop is CASSSGPTSYEQYF. For the CDR3, the DNA is TGTGCCAGCAGCTCGGGACCTACGAGCTACGAGCAGTACTTC.

Only a few counts were recorded for this clonotype. V usage is TRBV20-1 and J usage is TRBJ1-2, with 9 bases that match TRBD1. The germline CDR1 and CDR2 sequences are DFQATT and SNEGSKA (reference sequence). This CDR3 comprises 17 residues. The ends lost 1 base at V and 3 bases at J; junction bases unmatched: 12. CDR3 residues: CSARGVETGGFHYGYTF. CDR3 in DNA: TGCAGTGCTAGAGGGGTAGAGACAGGGGGATTTCACTATGGCTACACCTTC.

This clonotype was counted between two and nine times. The chain links TRBV6-1 to TRBJ2-4; D is undetermined. Near its end, the DNA agrees better with TRBJ2-7, so the J call may be wrong. CDR1 MNHNS and CDR2 SASEGT come from the germline V gene. CDR3 size: 13 residues. Here the CDR3 DNA reads TGTGCCAGCAGTGTCTCAATGTCAGACGAGCAGTACTTC. Encoded protein: CASSVSMSDEQYF.

The chain joins TRBV5-1 to TRBJ2-6; no clear D. The CDR3 contains 19 residues. The V end was cut by 1 base, the J end by 0 bases, with 17 bases between. The germline V gene has CDR1 SGHRS and CDR2 YFSETQ. This CDR3 is CASSLRLSGQSSGANVLTF. CDR3 coding DNA: TGCGCCAGCAGCTTGAGGCTTTCGGGTCAGAGCTCTGGGGCCAACGTCCTGACTTTC.

CDR3 protein: CASSQDLRVANEKLFF. As DNA, the CDR3 is TGTGCCAGCAGCCAAGATCTAAGGGTGGCTAATGAAAAACTGTTTTTT. V usage is TRBV3-1 and J usage is TRBJ1-4; no definite D call. The CDR3 is 16 amino acids. The germline V and J ends were trimmed by 0 bases and 3 bases, with 11 bases remaining between them. Germline V lookup: CDR1 LGHDT, CDR2 YNNKEL (reference sequence).

The chain has TRBV29-1 and TRBJ2-1, with D uncertain. This CDR3 is 14 amino acids long. Germline-derived CDR1 and CDR2 are SQVTM and ANQGSEA. V was trimmed by 4 bases and J by 9 bases, leaving 19 bases between them. CDR3 amino acids: CSVVRGVRLGEQFF. The CDR3 coding sequence is TGCAGCGTTGTACGTGGGGTCCGGTTAGGTGAGCAGTTCTTC.

V is TRBV7-9 and J is TRBJ2-5; a weak D match, TRBD2 (6 bases). V was trimmed by 1 base and J by 11 bases, leaving 17 bases between them. This CDR3 spans 14 amino acids. Germline V CDR1 and CDR2: SEHNR, FQNEAQ (reference sequence). CDR3 sequence reads: CASSLVVTSGEQYF. In nucleotides, the CDR3 is TGTGCCAGCAGCTTAGTTGTAACATCGGGGGAGCAGTACTTC.

Notes on this clonotype: A read error may explain this, as a much larger clone is one base away. The chain has TRBV29-1 and TRBJ1-1, with no clear D. V lost 2 bases and J 3 bases, leaving 16 bases between the germline ends. The germline V gene has CDR1 SQVTM and CDR2 ANQGSEA. The CDR3 loop spans 15 amino acids. Here the CDR3 reads CSVEIGPSWDTEAFF. CDR3 nucleotides: TGCAGCGTTGAAATCGGGCCCTCTTGGGACACTGAAGCTTTCTTT.

The chain uses TRBV20-1 and TRBJ2-7; the D call may be TRBD1 or TRBD2 (6 bases each). This CDR3 contains 15 residues. CDR1 DFQATT and CDR2 SNEGSKA come from the germline V gene (reference sequence). V dropped 0 bases and J dropped 2 bases, with 14 bases sitting between them. CDR3 sequence reads: CSARDRGQATYEQYF. In DNA form, the CDR3 reads TGCAGTGCTAGAGATCGGGGGCAGGCAACCTACGAGCAGTACTTC.

The table lists this clonotype with a few counts. The rearrangement joins TRBV3-1 to TRBJ1-5; D not resolved. The V end was cut by 1 base, the J end by 6 bases, with 4 bases between. The CDR3 is 12 residues long. Germline V gene data show CDR1 as LGHDT and CDR2 as YNNKEL (reference sequence). As DNA, the CDR3 is TGTGCCAGCAGCCAAGGAACTCAGCCCCAGCATTTT. Protein: CASSQGTQPQHF.

The chain joins TRBV12-3 or TRBV12-4 to TRBJ2-1, with TRBD2 matching 8 bases. After removal of 3 bases from V and 8 bases from J, the junction contained 6 bases not matched to a gene. This CDR3 is built from 14 residues. The CDR3, as DNA: TGTGCCAGCAGTTTTATGATTAGCGGGGATGAGCAGTTCTTC. This translates into CASSFMISGDEQFF.

The rearrangement links TRBV4-1 to TRBJ1-6; D is possibly TRBD1 (5 bases). Germline V lookup: CDR1 MGHRA, CDR2 YSYEKL. The CDR3 sequence is 15 residues long. Trimming removed 4 bases at V and 2 bases at J, with 9 bases between. The CDR3 spells CASSPGVTYNSPLHF. DNA for the CDR3: TGCGCCAGCAGCCCGGGGGTTACCTATAATTCACCCCTCCACTTT.

The chain combines TRBV7-8 with TRBJ2-1; 8 bases align to TRBD2. V was pared by 6 bases and J by 14 bases, with 21 bases of the junction left unmatched. Germline-derived CDR1 and CDR2 are SGHVS and FQNEAQ. This CDR3 has 16 residues. The CDR3 sequence: CASSLPGRDGLAAKFF. The CDR3 DNA sequence: TGTGCCAGCAGTCTCCCCGGGAGGGACGGGCTAGCGGCGAAGTTCTTC.

The chain uses TRBV20-1 and TRBJ2-7, with 11 positions matching TRBD2. CDR3 length: 15 amino acids. Germline-derived CDR1 and CDR2 are DFQATT and SNEGSKA (reference sequence). V dropped 5 bases and J dropped 5; count of bases not matched to a gene: 11. The CDR3 sequence is CSAPPPTSGSNEQYF. The CDR3 coding sequence is TGCAGTGCTCCCCCTCCCACTAGCGGGAGTAACGAGCAGTACTTC.

Concerning this clonotype itself: The junction differs from germline at one of its ends, possibly a read error. The chain recombines TRBV12-5 with TRBJ2-2; D tentatively fits TRBD1 or TRBD2 (6 bases each). CDR3 length: 13 residues. Germline CDR1 LGHNT, CDR2 FRNRAP. The CDR3 DNA reads as TGTACTAGTGGCCCCGGGGGCTCCGGGGAGCTGTTTTTT. Its protein product is CTSGPGGSGELFF.

The chain has TRBV2 and TRBJ2-1, with no clear D. Trimming left V 7 bases short and J 5 bases short, with 6 bases between. The CDR3 sequence is 11 residues long. Germline CDR1 SNHLY, CDR2 FYNNEI. The CDR3 nucleotides read TGTGCCAGCATTTCCAACAATGAGCAGTTCTTC. Translated: CASISNNEQFF.

CDR3 nucleotide sequence: TGCGCCAGCAGCGAGTCAGACAGGGGTTACACCCTCCACTTT. Its translation: CASSESDRGYTLHF. The gene calls are TRBV4-1 and TRBJ1-6, with 8 bases aligning to TRBD1. Germline loops: CDR1 MGHRA, CDR2 YSYEKL. The CDR3 loop spans 14 amino acids. The V gene end was trimmed by 5 bases and the J gene end by 14 bases; junction bases not matched to a gene: 11.

The V gene is TRBV6-4, the J gene TRBJ2-4; 9 bases match TRBD1. Germline CDR1 is MRHNA and CDR2 is SNTAGT. This CDR3 comprises 17 residues. V was pared by 9 bases and J by 2 bases, with 14 bases of the junction left unmatched. CDR3 in DNA: TGTGCCAGGAACCGGGACAGGGCGGGTTGGACCAAAAACATTCAGTACTTC. Translating it yields CARNRDRAGWTKNIQYF.

This chain links TRBV4-2 with TRBJ2-1; 12 bases are shared with TRBD2. Germline lookup yields CDR1 LGHNA and CDR2 YNFKEQ. Unmatched junction bases numbered 2, after V lost 0 bases and J lost 2 bases. The CDR3 extends over 17 amino acids. The CDR3 coding sequence is TGTGCCAGCAGCCAAGATCTAGCGGGGGGGACCTACAATGAGCAGTTCTTC. This sequence encodes CASSQDLAGGTYNEQFF.

The chain combines TRBV28 with TRBJ1-2; 7 positions match TRBD1. The V gene end was trimmed by 3 bases and the J gene end by 4 bases; junction bases not matched to a gene: 17. This CDR3 is 18 amino acids long. In germline, CDR1 is MDHEN, CDR2 SYDVKM. In DNA, the CDR3 is TGTGCCAGCAGTTTCCATGGCAGACCGGGACAGATTTCCTATGGCTACACCTTC. It encodes CASSFHGRPGQISYGYTF.